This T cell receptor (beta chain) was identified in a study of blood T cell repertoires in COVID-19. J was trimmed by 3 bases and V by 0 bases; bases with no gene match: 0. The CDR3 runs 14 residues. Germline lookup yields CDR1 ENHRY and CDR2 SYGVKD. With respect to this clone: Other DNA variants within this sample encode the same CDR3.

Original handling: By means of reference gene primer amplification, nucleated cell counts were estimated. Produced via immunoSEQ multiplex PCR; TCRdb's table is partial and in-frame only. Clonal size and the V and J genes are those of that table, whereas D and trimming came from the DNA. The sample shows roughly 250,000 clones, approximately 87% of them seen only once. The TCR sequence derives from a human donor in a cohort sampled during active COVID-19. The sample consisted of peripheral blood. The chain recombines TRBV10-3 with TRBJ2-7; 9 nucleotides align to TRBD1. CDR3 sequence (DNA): TGTGCCATCAGTGAGTCGACAGGGGGCTACGAGCAGTACTTC. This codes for CAISESTGGYEQYF.